The next 28 T cell receptor beta chains were all read from a single sample in a study of T-cell reconstitution after alpha-beta-depleted transplantation in children. TCRbeta library preparation incorporated unique molecular identifiers. TCRdb used MiXCR to reprocess the PCR reads, holding one entry per CDR3 protein. The sample contains about 980,000 distinct CDR3 sequences, under 30% of which appear only once. The sample here was PBMCs, mostly from graft donor cells, taken 360 days after TCRalphabeta/CD19-depleted stem cell transplant. The receptors come from a boy under three years old who had a stem cell transplant for SCID, so the T cells may come from the graft donor.

V gene TRBV12-3 or TRBV12-4 combines with J gene TRBJ2-7; 11 nucleotides agree with TRBD2. The CDR3 totals 15 residues. The V and J ends lost 1 base and 4 bases, in that order; junction bases with no gene match: 3. The CDR3 region is CASSLGLAGHYEQYF. DNA of the CDR3: TGTGCCAGCAGTTTAGGACTAGCGGGACATTACGAGCAGTACTTC.

The chain carries TRBV6-5 and TRBJ2-3, with a possible D match to TRBD2 (6 bases). CDR1 MNHEY and CDR2 SVGAGI come from the germline V gene. The CDR3 is 17 amino acids. The V end lost 2 bases, the J end lost 3 bases, and 18 bases lay between the germline ends. CDR3 sequence (DNA): TGTGCCAGCAGTTACGCGACCTGGGACTTTCAAACAGATACGCAGTATTTT. Encoded protein: CASSYATWDFQTDTQYF.

The V gene is TRBV29-1, the J gene TRBJ2-1; the match to TRBD1 covers 11 bases. J gave up 8 bases and V 1 base, and 16 bases lay outside the gene matches. The CDR3 sequence is 18 residues long. The germline CDR1 and CDR2 sequences are SQVTM and ANQGSEA. The CDR3 coding sequence is TGCAGCGTTGAAGGGACAGGGGGCGCCATATTTGTGTTGGATGAGCAGTTCTTC. Translating gives CSVEGTGGAIFVLDEQFF.

This clonotype was observed a few times. V and J are TRBV12-3 or TRBV12-4 and TRBJ2-5, with unresolved D. V gave up 6 bases and J gave up 2 bases, with 16 bases separating them. The CDR3 runs to 15 residues. The CDR3 is CASSLPRSNQETQYF. CDR3 sequence (DNA): TGTGCCAGCAGCCTCCCGCGGAGCAATCAAGAGACCCAGTACTTC.

V gene TRBV28 combines with J gene TRBJ1-2, with D maybe TRBD1 (5 bases). V was trimmed by 2 bases and J by 3 bases, leaving 13 bases between them. The CDR3 loop spans 15 amino acids. Looked up from germline, CDR1 is MDHEN and CDR2 is SYDVKM. The CDR3: CASSLEVRGHYGYTF. CDR3 nucleotides: TGTGCCAGCAGTTTAGAGGTGCGGGGACACTATGGCTACACCTTC.

The chain is built from TRBV20-1 and TRBJ2-1; D perhaps matches TRBD2 (6 bases). V lost 8 bases to trimming and J lost 3 bases, with 23 bases between them. The V gene's germline CDR1 is DFQATT and CDR2 SNEGSKA (reference sequence). This CDR3 is 16 amino acids long. CDR3 residues: CSLTPLGVEGYNEQFF. As DNA, the CDR3 is TGCAGTCTCACCCCCCTCGGGGTGGAGGGCTACAATGAGCAGTTCTTC.

The rearrangement links TRBV5-1 to TRBJ2-5; D might be TRBD2 (5 bases). Trimming took 1 base from V and 7 from J, leaving 17 bases between them. The CDR3 contains 15 residues. Germline V gene sequence: CDR1 SGHRS, CDR2 YFSETQ. The CDR3 DNA reads TGCGCCAGCAGCTTGAGTGGAGGCGTTGAAGGGACCCAGTACTTC. This gives the protein CASSLSGGVEGTQYF.

This clonotype appeared a few times. The chain carries TRBV6-5 and TRBJ2-1; D is uncertain. Trimming took off 2 bases at V and 7 bases at J, with 9 bases between the two ends. The CDR3 has 13 residues. The germline V gene encodes CDR1 MNHEY and CDR2 SVGAGI. The CDR3 region is CASSYKGSNEQFF. CDR3 nucleotide sequence: TGTGCCAGCAGTTACAAGGGATCGAATGAGCAGTTCTTC.

The chain couples TRBV7-9 to TRBJ2-5; D unclear. Per germline, CDR1 SEHNR and CDR2 FQNEAQ (reference sequence). This CDR3 has 13 residues. V lost 0 bases to trimming and J lost 4 bases, with 6 bases between them. CDR3: CASSLAWGETQYF. CDR3 DNA: TGTGCCAGCAGCTTAGCCTGGGGAGAGACCCAGTACTTC.

The V call is TRBV7-2, the J call TRBJ2-3; D is perhaps TRBD2 (5 bases). V was trimmed by 2 bases and J by 0 bases, leaving 9 bases between them. Germline loops: CDR1 SGHTA, CDR2 FQGNSA. The CDR3 covers 15 residues. The CDR3 reads CASSLRRTSTDTQYF. The CDR3 nucleotides are TGTGCCAGCAGCTTAAGACGGACTAGCACAGATACGCAGTATTTT.

This clonotype was seen ten or more times. The chain uses TRBV9 and TRBJ2-1, with D maybe TRBD2 (6 bases). V shed 0 bases and J shed 6 bases, with 13 bases lying between them. CDR1 and CDR2 from the germline V gene are SGDLS and YYNGEE. This CDR3 has 15 residues. CDR3 nucleotides: TGTGCCAGCAGCGTAGGAGCTAGCGAGGGCAATGAGCAGTTCTTC. The encoded protein is CASSVGASEGNEQFF.

The gene calls are TRBV7-2 and TRBJ2-5; D may be TRBD2 (6 bases). From germline, CDR1 is SGHTA and CDR2 FQGNSA. The length of the CDR3 is 13 residues. Trimming pared 5 bases from V and 5 bases from J, leaving 12 bases between. CDR3 nucleotide sequence: TGTGCCAGCAGCCGGCCGGGGGTCGAGACCCAGTACTTC. As protein: CASSRPGVETQYF.

The count of this clonotype is one. The chain has TRBV19 and TRBJ2-1; 11 nucleotides match TRBD2. This CDR3 is 18 amino acids long. Germline V lookup: CDR1 LNHDA, CDR2 SQIVND (reference sequence). Trimming cost V 7 bases and J 7 bases; bases outside gene matches: 18. The CDR3 sequence: CASMELAGGRGSGNEQFF. The CDR3 coding sequence is TGTGCCAGTATGGAGCTAGCGGGGGGCCGCGGTTCAGGTAATGAGCAGTTCTTC.

The chain is built from TRBV10-3 and TRBJ2-5, with TRBD1 as a possible D gene (6 bases). CDR3 length: 15 amino acids. Germline CDR1 and CDR2: ENHRY and SYGVKD. Trimming removed 0 bases at V and 2 bases at J, with 10 bases between. The CDR3: CAISESQTGQETQYF. CDR3 DNA sequence: TGTGCCATCAGTGAGTCGCAGACAGGACAAGAGACCCAGTACTTC.

This clonotype was counted a few times. This chain uses TRBV5-1 with TRBJ2-2; possible D gene TRBD1, 5 bases. With 3 bases removed from V and 0 bases from J, the gap between germline ends came to 12 bases. Germline V gene lookup returns CDR1 SGHRS and CDR2 YFSETQ. This CDR3 spans 16 amino acids. The CDR3 DNA reads TGCGCCAGCAGCTCGAGCCCAGGGACGAACACCGGGGAGCTGTTTTTT. Translating it yields CASSSSPGTNTGELFF.

The chain carries TRBV12-3 or TRBV12-4 and TRBJ2-7, with D maybe TRBD1 (5 bases). The CDR3 spans 15 residues. V was cut by 0 bases and J by 4 bases, with 13 bases left in between. CDR3 in amino acids: CASSLAGVREYEQYF. The CDR3 bases are TGTGCCAGCAGTTTAGCAGGGGTTAGAGAATACGAGCAGTACTTC.

The chain combines TRBV7-9 with TRBJ2-3; tentatively, D is TRBD1 (5 bases). In germline, CDR1 is SEHNR, CDR2 FQNEAQ (reference sequence). The CDR3 spans 15 residues. V lost 3 bases and J lost 2, with 12 bases in between. Here the CDR3 DNA reads TGTGCCAGCAGCTTGCTAGGGGCCCACACAGATACGCAGTATTTT. The encoded protein is CASSLLGAHTDTQYF.

The count of this clonotype is one. J is TRBJ2-7 and V is TRBV5-1, with D possibly being TRBD2 (6 bases). Germline lookup yields CDR1 SGHRS and CDR2 YFSETQ. The CDR3 contains 16 residues. V was cut by 0 bases and J by 4 bases, with 17 bases left in between. Here the CDR3 reads CASSLVGDSRFYEQYF. The CDR3 DNA reads as TGCGCCAGCAGCTTGGTTGGGGACTCCCGTTTTTACGAGCAGTACTTC.

This clonotype has only a few counts. The chain uses TRBV7-2 and TRBJ2-3; 8 bases agree with TRBD2. Trimming took 6 bases from V and 4 from J; bases not matched to a gene: 12. This CDR3 contains 16 residues. In germline, CDR1 is SGHTA, CDR2 FQGNSA. As DNA, the CDR3 is TGTGCCAGCAGTCCGAGACGGGGGGGCCATGCAGATACGCAGTATTTT. Its translation: CASSPRRGGHADTQYF.

The J gene is TRBJ2-5, the V gene TRBV4-2, with TRBD2 matching 7 bases. The J segment lost 1 base and the V segment lost 5 bases, leaving 10 bases of the junction unmatched. The length of the CDR3 is 16 residues. Germline V CDR1 and CDR2: LGHNA, YNFKEQ. The CDR3 sequence: CASSVQRGGPQETQYF. In nucleotides, the CDR3 is TGTGCCAGCAGCGTCCAGCGGGGAGGGCCCCAAGAGACCCAGTACTTC.

The J gene is TRBJ1-3, the V gene TRBV4-2; possible D gene TRBD1, 5 bases. The CDR3 covers 17 residues. Germline CDR1 LGHNA, CDR2 YNFKEQ. Trimming shortened V by 4 bases and J by 1 base, and 17 bases separated the two germline ends. CDR3 protein: CASSPRLGGESGNTIYF. The CDR3 nucleotides are TGTGCCAGCAGCCCGAGATTAGGAGGGGAATCTGGAAACACCATATATTTT.

The chain has TRBV5-1 and TRBJ2-5, with D uncertain. V dropped 2 bases and J dropped 2 bases, with 13 bases sitting between them. The CDR3 contains 15 residues. Germline-derived CDR1 and CDR2 are SGHRS and YFSETQ. The CDR3 loop reads CASSFSGNEQETQYF. The CDR3, as DNA: TGCGCCAGCAGCTTTTCCGGTAACGAACAAGAGACCCAGTACTTC.

V is TRBV2 and J is TRBJ2-7; D remains unclear. The V and J ends lost 3 bases and 5 bases respectively, with 11 bases between them. The CDR3 contains 13 residues. Germline loops: CDR1 SNHLY, CDR2 FYNNEI. This CDR3 reads CASSDETQDEQYF. CDR3 DNA sequence: TGTGCCAGCAGTGACGAGACGCAGGACGAGCAGTACTTC.

This chain connects TRBV5-1 to TRBJ2-7; D tentatively fits TRBD1 or TRBD2 (5 bases each). Germline assignment: CDR1 SGHRS and CDR2 YFSETQ. The CDR3 length is 15 residues. The germline V and J ends were trimmed by 3 bases and 5 bases, with 18 bases remaining between them. The CDR3 reads CASSSGHHLGDEQYF. The CDR3 DNA reads TGCGCCAGCAGCTCCGGACACCACCTGGGGGACGAGCAGTACTTC. Combining the CDR3 with reference TRBV5-1 and TRBJ2-7 gives the whole variable domain KAGVTQTPRYLIKTRGQQVTLSCSPISGHRSVSWYQQTPGQGLQFLFEYFSETQRNKGNFPGRFSGRQFSNSRSEMNVSTLELGDSALYLCASSSGHHLGDEQYFGPGTRLTVT.

The chain combines TRBV5-5 with TRBJ2-3; D is undetermined. V lost 1 base and J lost 4, with 7 bases in between. This CDR3 has 13 amino acids. The germline CDR1 and CDR2 sequences are SGHKS and YYEKEE (reference sequence). CDR3: CASSLPAPDTQYF. In nucleotides, the CDR3 is TGTGCCAGCAGCTTGCCGGCCCCAGATACGCAGTATTTT.

The V gene is TRBV4-3, the J gene TRBJ2-7, with TRBD1 as a possible D gene (6 bases). Germline values: CDR1 LGHNA, CDR2 YSLEER. V lost 3 bases, J lost 0 bases, and 12 bases lay in between. The CDR3 covers 15 residues. Here the CDR3 DNA reads TGCGCCAGCAGCCACGAGGACAGCCCCTCCTACGAGCAGTACTTC. This translates into CASSHEDSPSYEQYF.

This clonotype turned up a few times. This sequence joins TRBV2 and TRBJ2-7; D is ambiguous. The CDR3 covers 15 residues. The germline gives CDR1 SNHLY, CDR2 FYNNEI. The V end lost 4 bases, the J end lost 0 bases, and 13 bases lay between the germline ends. The CDR3 sequence: CASSGVLRGSYEQYF. Here the CDR3 DNA reads TGTGCCAGCAGTGGGGTCTTGCGCGGCTCCTACGAGCAGTACTTC.

This sequence joins TRBV12-3 or TRBV12-4 and TRBJ2-3; D gene uncertain. This CDR3 is built from 14 residues. V lost 6 bases and J lost 3, with 13 bases in between. This CDR3 reads CASRQHLGTDTQYF. The CDR3 bases are TGTGCCAGCAGACAACATCTAGGTACAGATACGCAGTATTTT.